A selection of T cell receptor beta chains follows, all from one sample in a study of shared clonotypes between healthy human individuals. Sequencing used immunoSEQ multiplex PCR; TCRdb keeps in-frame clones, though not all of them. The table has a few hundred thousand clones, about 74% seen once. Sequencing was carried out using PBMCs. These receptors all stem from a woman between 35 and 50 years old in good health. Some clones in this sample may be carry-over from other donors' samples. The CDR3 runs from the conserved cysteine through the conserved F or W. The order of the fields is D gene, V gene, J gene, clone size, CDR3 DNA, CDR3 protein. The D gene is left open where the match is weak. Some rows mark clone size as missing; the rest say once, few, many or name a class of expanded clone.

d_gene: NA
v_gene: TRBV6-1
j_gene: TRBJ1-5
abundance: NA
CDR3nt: TGTGCCAGCAGTGAAGGGGGGGTCCCAAATCAGCCCCAGCATTTT
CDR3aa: CASSEGGVPNQPQHF

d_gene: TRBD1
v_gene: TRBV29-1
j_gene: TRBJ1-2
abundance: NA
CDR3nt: TGCAGCGTTGAGCCGGGACAGGGAGGCGATGGCTACACCTTC
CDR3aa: CSVEPGQGGDGYTF

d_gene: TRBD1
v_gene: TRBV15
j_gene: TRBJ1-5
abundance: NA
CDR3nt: TGTGCCACCAGCGAGGGCCGAACAGGGGTTCAGCCCCAGCATTTT
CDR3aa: CATSEGRTGVQPQHF

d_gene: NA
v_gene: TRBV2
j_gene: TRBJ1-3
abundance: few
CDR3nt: TGTGCCAGCACTCGCAACTCTGGAAACACCATATATTTT
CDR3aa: CASTRNSGNTIYF

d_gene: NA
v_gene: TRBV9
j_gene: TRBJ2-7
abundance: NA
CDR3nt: TGTGCCAGCAGCCCAGGACAGTCGTACTCCTACGAGCAGTACTTC
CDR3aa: CASSPGQSYSYEQYF

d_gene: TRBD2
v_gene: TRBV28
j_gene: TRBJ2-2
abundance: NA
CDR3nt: TGTGCCAGCAGTTTAAGCAGGACTAGCGGCGGGGAGCTGTTTTTT
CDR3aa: CASSLSRTSGGELFF

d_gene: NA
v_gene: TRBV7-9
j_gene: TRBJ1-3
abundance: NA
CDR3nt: TGTGCCAGCAGCTTAGTAGGCATCTCTGGAAACACCATATATTTT
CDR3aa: CASSLVGISGNTIYF

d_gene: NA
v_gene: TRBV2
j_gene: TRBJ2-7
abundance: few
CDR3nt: TGTGCCAGCAGTGAAATCCGGGGTTGGTACGAGCAGTACTTC
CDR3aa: CASSEIRGWYEQYF

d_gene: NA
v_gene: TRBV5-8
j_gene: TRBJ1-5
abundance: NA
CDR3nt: TGTGCCAGCAGCCACAGGGGCAATCAGCCCCAGCATTTT
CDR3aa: CASSHRGNQPQHF

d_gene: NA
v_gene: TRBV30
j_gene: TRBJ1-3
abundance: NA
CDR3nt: TGTGCCTGGAGTGTACATCACCCCTTCTCTGGAAACACCATATATTTT
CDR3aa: CAWSVHHPFSGNTIYF

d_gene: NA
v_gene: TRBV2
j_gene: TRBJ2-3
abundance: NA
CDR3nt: TGTGCCAGCAGTCAGGATTTGCAGGGGGATACGCAGTATTTT
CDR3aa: CASSQDLQGDTQYF

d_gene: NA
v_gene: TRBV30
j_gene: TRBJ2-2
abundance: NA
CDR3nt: TGTGCCTGGATTGGGGACACCGGGGAGCTGTTTTTT
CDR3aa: CAWIGDTGELFF

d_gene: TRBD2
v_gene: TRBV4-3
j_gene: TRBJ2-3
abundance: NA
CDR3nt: TGCGCCAGCAGCCAAGATCGAGGCGGGAGCTTTAGTACGCAGTATTTT
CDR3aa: CASSQDRGGSFSTQYF

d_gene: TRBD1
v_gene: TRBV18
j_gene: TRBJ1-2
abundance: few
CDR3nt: TGTGCCAGCTCACCGGGACAGGGGACGACTGGCTACACCTTC
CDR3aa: CASSPGQGTTGYTF

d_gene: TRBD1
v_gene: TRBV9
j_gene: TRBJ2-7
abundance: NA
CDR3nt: TGTGCCAGCAGCCCTGGTCCAGGGGGTTACGAGCAGTACTTC
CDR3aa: CASSPGPGGYEQYF

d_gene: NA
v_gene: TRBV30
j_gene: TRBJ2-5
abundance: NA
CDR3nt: TGTGCCTGGAGTGCAAAAGAGACCCAGTACTTC
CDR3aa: CAWSAKETQYF

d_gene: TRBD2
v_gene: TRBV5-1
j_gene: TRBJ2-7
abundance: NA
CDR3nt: TGCGCCACCTCGCCTGGCGGGAGGTCCTACGAGCAGTACTTC
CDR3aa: CATSPGGRSYEQYF

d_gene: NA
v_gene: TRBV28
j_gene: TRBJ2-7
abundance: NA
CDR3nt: TGTGCCAGCAGTATTTACGAGCAGTACTTC
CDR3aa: CASSIYEQYF

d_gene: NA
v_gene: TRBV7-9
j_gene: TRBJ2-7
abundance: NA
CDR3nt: TGTGCCAGCACTGGAGGGGGAGGGTTGATTCCACCTTTCTACGAGCAGTACTTC
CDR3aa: CASTGGGGLIPPFYEQYF

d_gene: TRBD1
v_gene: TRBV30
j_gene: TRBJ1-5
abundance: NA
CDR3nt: TGTGCCTGTGGACAGGGAAGCAATCAGCCCCAGCATTTT
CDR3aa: CACGQGSNQPQHF

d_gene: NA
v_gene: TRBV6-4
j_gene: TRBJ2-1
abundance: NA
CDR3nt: TGTGCCAGCAGCATAGCGGTGTTTAACAATGAGCAGTTCTTC
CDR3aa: CASSIAVFNNEQFF

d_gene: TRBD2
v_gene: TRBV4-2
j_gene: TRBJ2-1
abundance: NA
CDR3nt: TGTGCCAGCAGCCAAGAAGAGGGACTACGTGAGCAGTTCTTC
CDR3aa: CASSQEEGLREQFF

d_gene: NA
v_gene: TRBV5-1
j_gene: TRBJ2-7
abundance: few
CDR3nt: TGCGCCAGCAGCTTGGACGGAGCGACCTACGAGCAGTACTTC
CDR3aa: CASSLDGATYEQYF

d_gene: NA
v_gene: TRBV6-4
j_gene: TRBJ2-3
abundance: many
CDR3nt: TGTGCCAGCAGTGAAGGCGACACAGATACGCAGTATTTT
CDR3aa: CASSEGDTDTQYF

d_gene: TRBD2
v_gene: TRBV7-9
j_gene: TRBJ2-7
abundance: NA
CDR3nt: TGTGCCAGCAGCTTTGGACTAGCCTACGAGCAGTACTTC
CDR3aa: CASSFGLAYEQYF

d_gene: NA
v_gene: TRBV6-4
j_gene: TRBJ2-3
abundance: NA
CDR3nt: TGTGCCAGCAGGGGGCTCGGGGATACGCAGTATTTT
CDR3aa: CASRGLGDTQYF

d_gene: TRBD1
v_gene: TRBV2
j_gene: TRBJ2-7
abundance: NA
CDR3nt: TGTGCCAGCAGGCGGACAGGGTCCTACGAGCAGTACTTC
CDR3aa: CASRRTGSYEQYF

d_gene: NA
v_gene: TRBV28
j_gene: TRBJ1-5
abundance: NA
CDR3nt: TGTGCCAGCACCGGCGGGGGGGGCAATCAGCCCCAGCATTTT
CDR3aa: CASTGGGGNQPQHF

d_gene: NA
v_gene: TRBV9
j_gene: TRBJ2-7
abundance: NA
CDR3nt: TGTGCCAGCAGCTTTGGGGGCGGGACGTCCTACGAGCAGTACTTC
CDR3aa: CASSFGGGTSYEQYF

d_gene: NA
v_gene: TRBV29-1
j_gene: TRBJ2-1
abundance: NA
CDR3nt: TGCAGCTTGCGGGGGCGGGGGTACAATGAGCAGTTCTTC
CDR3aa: CSLRGRGYNEQFF

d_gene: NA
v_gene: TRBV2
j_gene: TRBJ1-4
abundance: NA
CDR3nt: TGTGCCAGCAGTGAGGGGAACAGGTTTAATGAAAAACTGTTTTTT
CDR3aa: CASSEGNRFNEKLFF

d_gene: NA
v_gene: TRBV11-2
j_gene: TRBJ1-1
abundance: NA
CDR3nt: TGTGCCAGCAGCTTAGATGCGGGGGGTTTTGATGAAGCTTTCTTT
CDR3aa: CASSLDAGGFDEAFF

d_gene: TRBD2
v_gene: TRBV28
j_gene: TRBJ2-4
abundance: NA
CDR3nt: TGTGCCAGCAGTTCAATGACTAGCGGGAACGGGAGAAACATTCAGTACTTC
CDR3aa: CASSSMTSGNGRNIQYF

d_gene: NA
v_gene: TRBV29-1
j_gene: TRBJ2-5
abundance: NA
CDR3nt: TGCAGCGTACAGGGCCACCAAGAGACCCAGTACTTC
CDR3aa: CSVQGHQETQYF

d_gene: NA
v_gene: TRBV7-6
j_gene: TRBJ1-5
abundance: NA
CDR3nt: TGTGCCAGCAGCCCAGAGACAAACGATAGCAATCAGCCCCAGCATTTT
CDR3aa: CASSPETNDSNQPQHF

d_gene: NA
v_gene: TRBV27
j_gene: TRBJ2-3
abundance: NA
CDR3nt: TGTGCCAGCAGTTTATTTGCTAATCCTCTTAGCACAGATACGCAGTATTTT
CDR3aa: CASSLFANPLSTDTQYF

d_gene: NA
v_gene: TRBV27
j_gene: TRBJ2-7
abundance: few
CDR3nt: TGTGCCAGCGAGGCCCTTGGAAGGAACGAGCAGTACTTC
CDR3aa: CASEALGRNEQYF

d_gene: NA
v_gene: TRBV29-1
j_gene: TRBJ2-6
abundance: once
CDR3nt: TGCAGCGTTGAGGCGGGCAGGGGGAGGAACTCTGGGGCCAACGTCCTGACTTTC
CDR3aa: CSVEAGRGRNSGANVLTF

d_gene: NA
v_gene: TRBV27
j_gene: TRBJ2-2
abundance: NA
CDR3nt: TGTGCCAGCAGTCCCTCGTCCGGGGAGCTGTTTTTT
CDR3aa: CASSPSSGELFF

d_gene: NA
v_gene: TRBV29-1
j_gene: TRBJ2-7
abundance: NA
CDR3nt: TGCAGCGTTAGCGCCCCCTACGAGCAGTACTTC
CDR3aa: CSVSAPYEQYF

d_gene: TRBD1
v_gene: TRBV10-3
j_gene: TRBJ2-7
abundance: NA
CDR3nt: TGTGCCATCAGTGAGGGACAGGGTTACGAGCAGTACTTC
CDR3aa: CAISEGQGYEQYF

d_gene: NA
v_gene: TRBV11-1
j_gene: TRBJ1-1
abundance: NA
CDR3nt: TGTGCCAGCAGCGAGACAGTCATGAACACTGAAGCTTTCTTT
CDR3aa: CASSETVMNTEAFF

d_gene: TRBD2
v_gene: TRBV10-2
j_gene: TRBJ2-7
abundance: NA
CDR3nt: TGCGCCAGCAGTGTTACGGGCGGGAGCAACGAGCAGTACTTC
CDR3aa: CASSVTGGSNEQYF

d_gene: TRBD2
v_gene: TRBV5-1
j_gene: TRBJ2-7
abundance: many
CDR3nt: TGCGCCAGCAGCTCGTCGGGGGGGCGCTACGAGCAGTACTTC
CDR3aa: CASSSSGGRYEQYF

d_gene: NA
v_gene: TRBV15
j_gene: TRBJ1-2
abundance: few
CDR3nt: TGTGCCACCAGCAGTTCATGGGGAAGGAAGGGCTACACCTTC
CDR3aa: CATSSSWGRKGYTF

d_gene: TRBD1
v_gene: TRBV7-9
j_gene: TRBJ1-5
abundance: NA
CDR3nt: TGTGCCAGCAGCCCAGGGACAGGGACGGTGGTGGATCAGCCCCAGCATTTT
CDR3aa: CASSPGTGTVVDQPQHF

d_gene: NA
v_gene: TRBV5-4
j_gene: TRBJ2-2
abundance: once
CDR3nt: TGTGCCAGCAGCCCCTCCTCAGCACGGGCCGGGGAGCTGTTTTTT
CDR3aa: CASSPSSARAGELFF

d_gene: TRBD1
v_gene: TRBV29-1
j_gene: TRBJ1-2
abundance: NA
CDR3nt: TGCAGCGTTCCCAGCACCCCTCTAGGGACAGGGGAAAGAGGCTACACCTTC
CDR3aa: CSVPSTPLGTGERGYTF

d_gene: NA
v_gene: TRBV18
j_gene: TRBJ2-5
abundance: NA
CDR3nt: TGTGCCAGCTCACAGTACCAAGAGACCCAGTACTTC
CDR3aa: CASSQYQETQYF

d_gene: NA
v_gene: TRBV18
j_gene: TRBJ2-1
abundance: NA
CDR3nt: TGTGCCAGCTCCCTTGGGGTCAATGAGCAGTTCTTC
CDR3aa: CASSLGVNEQFF

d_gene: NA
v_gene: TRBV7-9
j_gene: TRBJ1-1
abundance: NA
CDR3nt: TGTGCCAGCAGCTTAGAGGGGGCTGAAGCTTTCTTT
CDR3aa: CASSLEGAEAFF

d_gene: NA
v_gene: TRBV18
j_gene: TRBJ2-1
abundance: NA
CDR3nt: TGTGCCAGCCGGATCGGGGGAGCGGAATCCTACAATGAGCAGTTCTTC
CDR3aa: CASRIGGAESYNEQFF

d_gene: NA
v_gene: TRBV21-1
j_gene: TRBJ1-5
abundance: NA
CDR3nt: TGTGCCAGCAGCCGGACAGGGGGCTTGGATCAGCCCCAGCATTTT
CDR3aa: CASSRTGGLDQPQHF